What follows are 8 T cell receptor beta chains derived from one specimen sequenced in a study of Graves' ophthalmopathy and Graves' hyperthyroidism. TCR beta CDR3 regions were amplified from RNA transcripts. The authors performed first-round RT-PCR with HTBI primers and then a second-round multiplex PCR. Via MiXCR, TCRdb re-called the multiplex PCR reads, giving one row per CDR3 protein. The sample lists some 350,000 distinct CDR3 sequences; roughly a sixth were seen once. The specimen was peripheral blood. The receptors come from an adult woman with stable Graves' hyperthyroidism.

The rearrangement uses TRBV24-1 and TRBJ1-2; D gene unclear. The CDR3 consists of 14 residues. The germline V gene has CDR1 KGHDR and CDR2 SFDVKD. The V end lost 6 bases, the J end lost 8 bases, and 18 bases lay between the germline ends. CDR3 nucleotides: TGTGCCACCAGTTACCCGGGCCAACAGTCCGGCTACACCTTC. Protein sequence: CATSYPGQQSGYTF.

This clonotype was counted at least ten times. The J gene is TRBJ2-5, the V gene TRBV12-3 or TRBV12-4, with D uncertain. The CDR3 loop spans 15 amino acids. Trimming cost V 6 bases and J 5 bases, with 19 bases left between them. DNA of the CDR3: TGTGCCAGCAGCGAAACGCCCGGGTCCGGGGAGACCCAGTACTTC. Amino acid sequence: CASSETPGSGETQYF.

The genes are TRBV11-2 and TRBJ2-7; possibly TRBD1 for D (6 bases). V lost 5 bases, J lost 6 bases, and 14 bases lay in between. CDR3 length equals 13 residues. Germline V lookup: CDR1 SGHAT, CDR2 FQNNGV. CDR3 nucleotides: TGTGCCAGCAGCCAGGGGCAGGGGACCGAGCAGTACTTC. Residues: CASSQGQGTEQYF.

There are many counts of this clonotype. As DNA, the CDR3 is TGTGCCAGCAGGGGACAGGGGGCGATTAACGAGCAGTACTTC. Translated, it gives CASRGQGAINEQYF. The chain links TRBV6-2 or TRBV6-3 to TRBJ2-7, with TRBD1 matching 12 bases. The J segment lost 5 bases and the V segment lost 6 bases, leaving 5 bases of the junction unmatched. The CDR3 has 14 amino acids. Germline assignment: CDR1 MNHEY and CDR2 SVGEGT.

Ten or more counts support this clonotype. The chain combines TRBV6-1 with TRBJ2-7; D remains unclear. The CDR3 spans 13 residues. The germline V gene encodes CDR1 MNHNS and CDR2 SASEGT. The V gene lost 6 bases and the J gene lost 2 bases, with 11 bases spanning the gap. The CDR3 nucleotides read TGTGCCAGCAGCCCGACGTGGCCCTACGAGCAGTACTTC. Protein product: CASSPTWPYEQYF.

This clonotype has only a few counts. The genes are TRBV30 and TRBJ2-7; maybe TRBD2 (5 bases). This CDR3 is 15 amino acids long. Trimming shortened V by 0 bases and J by 7 bases, and 19 bases separated the two germline ends. Germline assignment: CDR1 GTSNPN and CDR2 SVGIG (reference sequence). Written as DNA, the CDR3 is TGTGCCTGGAGTGTAAGCGGAGCCCCTACGAAAGAGCAGTACTTC. It is translated as CAWSVSGAPTKEQYF.

This sequence joins TRBV13 and TRBJ2-7, with D uncertain. Germline V gene sequence: CDR1 PRHDT, CDR2 FYEKMQ (reference sequence). Trimming removed 2 bases at V and 1 base at J, with 9 bases between. The CDR3 runs 14 residues. CDR3 sequence reads: CASSLRQESYEQYF. The CDR3 bases are TGTGCCAGCAGCTTAAGGCAGGAATCCTACGAGCAGTACTTC.

This clonotype was observed many times. The chain links TRBV12-3 or TRBV12-4 to TRBJ1-1; unclear D gene. V gave up 3 bases and J gave up 7 bases, with 9 bases separating them. This CDR3 comprises 12 residues. DNA for the CDR3: TGTGCCAGCAGTTTGGTTCTCCATGAAGCTTTCTTT. It translates to CASSLVLHEAFF.